The 5 T cell receptor beta chains given below trace back to one sample, sequenced in a study of blood T cell repertoires in COVID-19. Generated by immunoSEQ multiplex PCR, the TCRdb table keeps only in-frame clones and is missing some. The repertoire has approximately 250,000 clones, approximately 89% of them found once; the top ten carry about 1.2%. Sequenced: PBMCs or T cells enriched from blood (not recorded which). Source of these receptors: a woman between 40 and 55 years old with acute COVID-19.

This clone was recorded a few times. This rearrangement joins TRBV6-6 to TRBJ1-3; no clear D. The CDR3 is 14 amino acids. Germline lookup yields CDR1 MNHNY and CDR2 SVGAGI (reference sequence). Trimming removed 3 bases from V and 0 bases from J, with 6 bases in between. The CDR3 sequence is CASSYESSGNTIYF. CDR3 nucleotide sequence: TGTGCCAGCAGTTATGAGTCCTCTGGAAACACCATATATTTT.

This clone has a single count. V usage is TRBV5-1 and J usage is TRBJ2-7, with a possible D match to TRBD2 (5 bases). CDR1 is SGHRS, CDR2 YFSETQ, per germline. This CDR3 has 12 residues. V lost 4 bases to trimming and J lost 6 bases, with 11 bases between them. The CDR3 bases are TGCGCCAGCAGCCCGGGATCAACCGAGCAGTACTTC. This translates into CASSPGSTEQYF.

The chain couples TRBV10-3 to TRBJ2-2, with TRBD2 matching over 13 bases. Germline V gene sequence: CDR1 ENHRY, CDR2 SYGVKD. This CDR3 is 19 amino acids long. J was trimmed by 5 bases and V by 5 bases; bases with no gene match: 14. CDR3 sequence: CAISSAGTSGTRGTGELFF. As DNA, the CDR3 is TGTGCCATCAGTAGTGCTGGGACTAGCGGGACGAGGGGAACCGGGGAGCTGTTTTTT.

This clone has just a few counts. V is TRBV5-1 and J is TRBJ1-3, with D perhaps TRBD1 (5 bases). V lost 4 bases to trimming and J lost 1 base, with 15 bases between them. The germline CDR1 and CDR2 sequences are SGHRS and YFSETQ. The CDR3 spans 16 residues. The DNA for the CDR3 is TGCGCCAGCAGCCCGTGGGGGGAGTATTCTGGAAACACCATATATTTT. This encodes CASSPWGEYSGNTIYF.

This chain links TRBV21-1 with TRBJ1-5; the table's D call, TRBD1, has no DNA check behind it. TRBV21-1 has pseudogene status. The CDR3 totals 17 residues. CDR3 region: CASSLMGNTGKGQPQHF. Written as DNA, the CDR3 is TGTGCCAGCAGCCTAATGGGGAATACAGGAAAGGGTCAGCCCCAGCATTTT.